This TCR beta chain is from a study of T cells in Graves' hyperthyroidism and ophthalmopathy. V was trimmed by 5 bases and J by 2 bases, leaving 21 bases between them. The CDR3 totals 17 residues. The sample holds many counts of this clonotype. Amplification yielded TCR beta CDR3 regions, with RNA transcripts as the source. The TCR CDR3 first-round RT-PCR relied on the HTBI primer set. MiXCR was run by TCRdb on the multiplex PCR reads, yielding one entry per CDR3 protein. Found here are around 390,000 distinct CDR3 sequences, 13% to 15% of them singletons; the top ten hold about 18%. Sequencing was done on a sample of blood. This chain joins TRBV12-3 or TRBV12-4 and TRBJ1-2; D is possibly TRBD1 (6 bases). The origin of this receptor is a woman aged 25-40 years with Graves' ophthalmopathy. CDR3 loop: CASSHLGSGAPNYGYTF. The CDR3 DNA is TGTGCCAGCAGTCACCTGGGATCAGGGGCCCCCAACTATGGCTACACCTTC.